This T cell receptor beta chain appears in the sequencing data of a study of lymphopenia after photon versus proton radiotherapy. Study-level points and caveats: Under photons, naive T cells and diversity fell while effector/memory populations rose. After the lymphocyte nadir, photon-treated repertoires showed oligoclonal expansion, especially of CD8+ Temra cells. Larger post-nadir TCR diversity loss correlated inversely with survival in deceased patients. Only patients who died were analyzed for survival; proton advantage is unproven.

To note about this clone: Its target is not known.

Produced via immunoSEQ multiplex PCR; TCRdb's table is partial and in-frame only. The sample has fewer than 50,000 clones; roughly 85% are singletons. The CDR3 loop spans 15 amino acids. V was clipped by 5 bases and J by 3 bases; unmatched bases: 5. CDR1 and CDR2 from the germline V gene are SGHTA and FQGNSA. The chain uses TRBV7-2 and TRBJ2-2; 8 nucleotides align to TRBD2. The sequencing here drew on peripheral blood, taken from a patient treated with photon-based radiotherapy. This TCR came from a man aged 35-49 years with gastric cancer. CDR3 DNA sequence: TGTGCCAGCAGCCAGCAGCGGGGGTACACCGGGGAGCTGTTTTTT. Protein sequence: CASSQQRGYTGELFF.